The 12 T cell receptor beta chains given below trace back to one sample, sequenced in a study of T cell responses to AZD1222 COVID-19 vaccine. This table comes from immunoSEQ multiplex PCR, and its TCRdb copy is limited to in-frame clones, with some not included. Among roughly 100,000 clones listed, more than 70% were seen once. The specimen comprised peripheral blood, sampled on day 0 of AZD1222 vaccination. Source of these receptors: an adult in good health.

This clone was observed once. The chain recombines TRBV4-1 with TRBJ2-1; 15 bases agree with TRBD2. V lost 3 bases, J lost 7 bases, and 7 bases stayed unmatched. The CDR3 is made up of 17 amino acids. Germline CDR1 reads MGHRA; CDR2 reads YSYEKL. Written as DNA, the CDR3 is TGCGCCAGCAGCCAGGCGGGACTAGCGGGGGGATCAAATGAGCAGTTCTTC. This codes for CASSQAGLAGGSNEQFF.

In the case of this clone: Other DNA sequences of this sample code for an identical CDR3. CDR3 nucleotides: TGTGCCAGCAGCCAAGACAGATACAATGAGCAGTTCTTC. It codes for CASSQDRYNEQFF. This chain links TRBV3-1 (or the pseudogene TRBV3-2) with TRBJ2-1; D call uncertain. Germline CDR1 LGHDT, CDR2 YNNKEL (reference sequence). CDR3 length: 13 amino acids. V lost 0 bases and J lost 4, with 4 bases in between.

In nucleotides, the CDR3 is TGTGCCAGCAGCGTAGACTCTGGGGCAGGACTGAACACTGAAGCTTTCTTT. This codes for CASSVDSGAGLNTEAFF. The rearrangement uses TRBV9 and TRBJ1-1; possibly TRBD1 for D (5 bases). Germline V gives CDR1 SGDLS, CDR2 YYNGEE. V gave up 0 bases and J gave up 0 bases, with 15 bases separating them. This CDR3 region has 17 residues.

The chain joins TRBV28 to TRBJ1-1; tentatively, D is TRBD1 (5 bases). The CDR3 is 14 residues long. Trimming removed 3 bases at V and 5 bases at J, with 13 bases between. Germline CDR1 reads MDHEN; CDR2 reads SYDVKM. The CDR3 loop is CASSFQGKGTEAFF. DNA of the CDR3: TGTGCCAGCAGTTTCCAGGGCAAAGGGACTGAAGCTTTCTTT. Based on the CDR3 plus reference TRBV28 and TRBJ1-1, the full variable domain is DVKVTQSSRYLVKRTGEKVFLECVQDMDHENMFWYRQDPGLGLRLIYFSYDVKMKEKGDIPEGYSVSREKKERFSLILESASTNQTSMYLCASSFQGKGTEAFFGQGTRLTVV.

The chain joins TRBV9 to TRBJ1-1; no firm D call. The CDR3 totals 13 residues. Deletions cut 0 bases from V and 6 bases from J, with 9 bases between. Per the germline V gene, CDR1 is SGDLS and CDR2 is YYNGEE. DNA of the CDR3: TGTGCCAGCAGCGTAGAAAGTTTGTCTGAAGCTTTCTTT. This translates into CASSVESLSEAFF.

CDR3 in amino acids: CASSIGGTTAKNIQYF. CDR3 bases: TGTGCCAGTAGTATAGGAGGGACCACAGCCAAAAACATTCAGTACTTC. This chain joins TRBV19 and TRBJ2-4; either TRBD1 or TRBD2 may fit D (5 bases each). Germline CDR1 LNHDA, CDR2 SQIVND (reference sequence). This CDR3 is 16 amino acids long. Trimming pared 1 base from V and 0 bases from J, leaving 10 bases between.

This clone was picked up a small number of times. This rearrangement joins TRBV5-6 to TRBJ2-7; TRBD1 might be the D (5 bases). The length of the CDR3 is 12 residues. Germline lookup yields CDR1 SGHDT and CDR2 YYEEEE. The ends were cut back, 2 bases at V and 5 bases at J, with 8 bases in the middle. The CDR3 sequence: CASSFLRDEQYF. The CDR3 bases are TGTGCCAGCAGCTTTCTCAGGGACGAGCAGTACTTC.

The chain combines TRBV4-3 with TRBJ2-3; 7 bases line up with TRBD1. The CDR3 contains 15 residues. Per the germline V gene, CDR1 is LGHNA and CDR2 is YSLEER. Losses at the gene ends were 4 bases for V and 2 bases for J; bases not matched to a gene: 6. In DNA form, the CDR3 reads TGCGCCAGCAGCCGAATAGGACAGGCCACAGATACGCAGTATTTT. It encodes CASSRIGQATDTQYF.

The DNA of the CDR3 is TGTGCCAGTGAACCACAGGGGGCCACGCAGCCCCAGCATTTT. Translated, it gives CASEPQGATQPQHF. The V call is TRBV19, the J call TRBJ1-5, with 9 positions matching TRBD1. CDR3 length equals 14 residues. Losses at the gene ends were 8 bases for V and 7 bases for J; bases not matched to a gene: 9. Germline V gives CDR1 LNHDA, CDR2 SQIVND (reference sequence).

This clone was detected once. CDR3 sequence reads: CASRSRTSGDNEQFF. CDR3 sequence (DNA): TGTGCCAGTAGATCTCGGACTAGCGGGGATAATGAGCAGTTCTTC. The chain has TRBV19 and TRBJ2-1, with TRBD2 matching 12 bases. The CDR3 has 15 residues. CDR1 and CDR2 (germline): LNHDA, SQIVND (reference sequence). Trimming removed 6 bases from V and 7 bases from J; junction bases left unmatched: 7.

V usage is TRBV5-1 and J usage is TRBJ1-5; 12 positions agree with TRBD1. Germline CDR1 reads SGHRS; CDR2 reads YFSETQ. Trimming removed 3 bases from V and 5 bases from J; junction bases left unmatched: 6. The CDR3 spans 16 residues. CDR3 residues: CASSYGTGGLDQPQHF. The CDR3 coding sequence is TGCGCCAGCAGCTATGGGACAGGGGGCTTGGATCAGCCCCAGCATTTT.

This chain joins TRBV6-4 and TRBJ2-7, with D tentatively TRBD1 or TRBD2 (5 bases each). The germline CDR1 and CDR2 sequences are MRHNA and SNTAGT. V lost 3 bases and J 6 bases, leaving 12 bases between the germline ends. The CDR3 spans 13 residues. CDR3 region: CASSELRGAEQYF. The DNA of the CDR3 is TGTGCCAGCAGTGAGTTACGGGGCGCCGAGCAGTACTTC.